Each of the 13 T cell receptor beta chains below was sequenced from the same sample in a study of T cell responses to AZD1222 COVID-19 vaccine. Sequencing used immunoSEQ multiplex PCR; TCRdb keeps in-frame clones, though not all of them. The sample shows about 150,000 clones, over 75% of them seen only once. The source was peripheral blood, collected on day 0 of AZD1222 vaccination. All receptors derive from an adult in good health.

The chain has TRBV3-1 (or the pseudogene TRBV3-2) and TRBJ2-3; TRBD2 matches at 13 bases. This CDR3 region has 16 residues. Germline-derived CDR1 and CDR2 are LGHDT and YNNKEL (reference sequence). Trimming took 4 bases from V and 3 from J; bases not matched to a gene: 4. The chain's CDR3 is CASSPPGLAGTDTQYF. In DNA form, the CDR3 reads TGTGCCAGCAGCCCCCCGGGACTAGCGGGGACAGATACGCAGTATTTT.

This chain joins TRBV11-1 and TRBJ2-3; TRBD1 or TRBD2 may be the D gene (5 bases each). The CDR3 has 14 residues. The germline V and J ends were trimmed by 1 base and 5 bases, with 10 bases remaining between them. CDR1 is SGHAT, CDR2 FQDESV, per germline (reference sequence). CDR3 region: CASSLGGAGDTQYF. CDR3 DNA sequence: TGTGCCAGCAGCTTAGGAGGGGCGGGAGATACGCAGTATTTT.

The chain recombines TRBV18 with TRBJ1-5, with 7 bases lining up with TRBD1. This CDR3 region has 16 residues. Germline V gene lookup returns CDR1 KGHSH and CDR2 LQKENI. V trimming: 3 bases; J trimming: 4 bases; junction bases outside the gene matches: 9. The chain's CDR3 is CASSPSGTVSNQPQHF. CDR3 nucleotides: TGTGCCAGCTCACCTTCAGGGACAGTCTCTAATCAGCCCCAGCATTTT. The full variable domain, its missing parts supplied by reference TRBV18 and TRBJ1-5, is NAGVMQNPRHLVRRRGQEARLRCSPMKGHSHVYWYRQLPEEGLKFMVYLQKENIIDESGMPKERFSAEFPKEGPSILRIQQVVRGDSAAYFCASSPSGTVSNQPQHFGDGTRLSIL.

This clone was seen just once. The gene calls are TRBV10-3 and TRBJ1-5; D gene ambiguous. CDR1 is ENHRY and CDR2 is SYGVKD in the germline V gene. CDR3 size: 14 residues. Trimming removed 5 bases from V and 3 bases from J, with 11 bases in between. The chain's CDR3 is CAISQAMDNQPQHF. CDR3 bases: TGTGCCATCAGTCAAGCCATGGACAATCAGCCCCAGCATTTT.

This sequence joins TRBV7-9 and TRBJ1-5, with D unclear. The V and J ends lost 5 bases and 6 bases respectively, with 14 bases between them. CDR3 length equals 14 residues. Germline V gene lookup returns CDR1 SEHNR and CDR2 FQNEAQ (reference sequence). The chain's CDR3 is CASSQDLVGQPQHF. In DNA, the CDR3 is TGTGCCAGCAGCCAGGACTTGGTGGGTCAGCCCCAGCATTTT. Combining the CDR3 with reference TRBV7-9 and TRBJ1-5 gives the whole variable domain DTGVSQNPRHKITKRGQNVTFRCDPISEHNRLYWYRQTLGQGPEFLTYFQNEAQLEKSRLLSDRFSAERPKGSFSTLEIQRTEQGDSAMYLCASSQDLVGQPQHFGDGTRLSIL.

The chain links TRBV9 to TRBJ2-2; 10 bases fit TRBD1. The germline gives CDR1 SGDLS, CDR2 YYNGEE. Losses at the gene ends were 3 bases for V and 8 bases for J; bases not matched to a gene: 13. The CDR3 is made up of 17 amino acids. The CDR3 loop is CASSGTGTGVLGGELFF. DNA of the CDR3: TGTGCCAGCAGCGGTACCGGGACAGGGGTCCTAGGGGGGGAGCTGTTTTTT. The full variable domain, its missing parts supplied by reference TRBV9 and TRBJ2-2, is DSGVTQTPKHLITATGQRVTLRCSPRSGDLSVYWYQQSLDQGLQFLIQYYNGEERAKGNILERFSAQQFPDLHSELNLSSLELGDSALYFCASSGTGTGVLGGELFFGEGSRLTVL.

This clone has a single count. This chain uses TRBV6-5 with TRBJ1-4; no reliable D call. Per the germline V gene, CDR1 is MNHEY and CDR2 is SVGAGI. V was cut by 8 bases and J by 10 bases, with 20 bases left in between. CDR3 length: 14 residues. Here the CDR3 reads CASSNGPGVRKLFF. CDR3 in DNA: TGTGCCAGCTCGAACGGGCCTGGAGTCCGAAAACTGTTTTTT.

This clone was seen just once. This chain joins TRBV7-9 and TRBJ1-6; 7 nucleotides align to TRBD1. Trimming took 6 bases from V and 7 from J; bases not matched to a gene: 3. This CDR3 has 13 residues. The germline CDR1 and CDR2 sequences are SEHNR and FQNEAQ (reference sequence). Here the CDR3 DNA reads TGTGCCAGCAGGCAGACAGGGAATTCACCCCTCCACTTT. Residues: CASRQTGNSPLHF.

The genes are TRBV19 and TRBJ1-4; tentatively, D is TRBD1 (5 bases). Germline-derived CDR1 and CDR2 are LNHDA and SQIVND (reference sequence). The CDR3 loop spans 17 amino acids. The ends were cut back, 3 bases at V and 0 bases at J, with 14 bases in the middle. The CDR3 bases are TGTGCCAGTAGTATTTCGTTTGTAGGGGCAACTAATGAAAAACTGTTTTTT. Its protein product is CASSISFVGATNEKLFF.

CDR3 sequence (DNA): TGTGCCAGCTCACCTCCCACAGGGGAGTACCAAGAGACCCAGTACTTC. Protein: CASSPPTGEYQETQYF. V usage is TRBV18 and J usage is TRBJ2-5; 7 nucleotides align to TRBD1. The germline gives CDR1 KGHSH, CDR2 LQKENI. The CDR3 spans 16 residues. Trimming cost V 3 bases and J 0 bases; bases outside gene matches: 7.

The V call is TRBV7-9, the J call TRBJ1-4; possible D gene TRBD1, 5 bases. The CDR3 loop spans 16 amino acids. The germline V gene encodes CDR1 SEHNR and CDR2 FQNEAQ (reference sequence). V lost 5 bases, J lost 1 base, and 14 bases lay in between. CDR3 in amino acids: CASSLVDSGTNEKLFF. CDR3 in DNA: TGTGCCAGCAGCCTTGTTGACAGCGGAACTAATGAAAAACTGTTTTTT.

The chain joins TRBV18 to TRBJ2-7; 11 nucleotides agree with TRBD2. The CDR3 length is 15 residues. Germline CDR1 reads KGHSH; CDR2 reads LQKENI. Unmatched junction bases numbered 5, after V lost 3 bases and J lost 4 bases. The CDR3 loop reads CASSPGTSGVYEQYF. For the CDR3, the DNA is TGTGCCAGCTCACCGGGGACTAGCGGAGTTTACGAGCAGTACTTC.

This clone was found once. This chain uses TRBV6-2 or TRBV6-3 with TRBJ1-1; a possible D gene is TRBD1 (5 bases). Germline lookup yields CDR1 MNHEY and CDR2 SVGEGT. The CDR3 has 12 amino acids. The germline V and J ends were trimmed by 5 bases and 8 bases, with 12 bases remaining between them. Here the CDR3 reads CASSGQNLEAFF. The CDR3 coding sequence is TGTGCCAGCAGTGGACAAAATCTAGAAGCTTTCTTT.